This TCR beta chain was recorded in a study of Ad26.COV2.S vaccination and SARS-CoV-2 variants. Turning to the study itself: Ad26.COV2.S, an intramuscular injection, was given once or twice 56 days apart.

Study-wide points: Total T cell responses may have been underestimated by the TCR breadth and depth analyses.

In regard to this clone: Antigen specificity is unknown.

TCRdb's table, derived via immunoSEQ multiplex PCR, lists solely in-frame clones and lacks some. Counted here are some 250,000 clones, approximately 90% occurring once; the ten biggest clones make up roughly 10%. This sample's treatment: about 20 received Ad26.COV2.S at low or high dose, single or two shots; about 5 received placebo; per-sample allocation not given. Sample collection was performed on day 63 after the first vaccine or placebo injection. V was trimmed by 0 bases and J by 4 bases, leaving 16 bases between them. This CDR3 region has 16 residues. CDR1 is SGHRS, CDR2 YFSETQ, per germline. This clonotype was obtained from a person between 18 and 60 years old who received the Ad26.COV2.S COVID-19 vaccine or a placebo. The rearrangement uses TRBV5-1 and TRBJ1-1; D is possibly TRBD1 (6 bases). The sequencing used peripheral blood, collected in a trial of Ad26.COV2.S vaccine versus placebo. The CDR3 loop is CASSLEAGVGSTEAFF. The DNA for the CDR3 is TGCGCCAGCAGCTTGGAGGCAGGGGTTGGGTCCACTGAAGCTTTCTTT. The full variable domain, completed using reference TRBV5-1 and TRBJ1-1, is KAGVTQTPRYLIKTRGQQVTLSCSPISGHRSVSWYQQTPGQGLQFLFEYFSETQRNKGNFPGRFSGRQFSNSRSEMNVSTLELGDSALYLCASSLEAGVGSTEAFFGQGTRLTVV.